Following are 10 T cell receptor beta chains from one sample sequenced in a study of T cell responses to AZD1222 COVID-19 vaccine. Some clones are missing from TCRdb's copy, which holds only in-frame ones; the method was immunoSEQ multiplex PCR. The table has 60,000 to 100,000 clones, about 92% seen once. Sequencing was performed on peripheral blood, taken on day 0 of MenACWY control vaccination. These receptors all stem from an adult in good health.

The J gene is TRBJ2-5, the V gene TRBV27, with 7 bases fitting TRBD2. Germline V gene sequence: CDR1 MNHEY, CDR2 SMNVEV (reference sequence). After removal of 5 bases from V and 1 base from J, the junction contained 4 bases not matched to a gene. CDR3 size: 14 residues. The CDR3 bases are TGTGCCAGCAGTATGTGGGAGGGCCAAGAGACCCAGTACTTC. Protein product: CASSMWEGQETQYF.

The J gene is TRBJ1-5, the V gene TRBV5-1, with TRBD1 as a possible D gene (5 bases). The V end was cut by 0 bases, the J end by 6 bases, with 13 bases between. The CDR3 contains 15 residues. Germline V gene sequence: CDR1 SGHRS, CDR2 YFSETQ. DNA of the CDR3: TGCGCCAGCAGCTTGGAAGGGGCGCGTGGTCAGCCCCAGCATTTT. Its translation is CASSLEGARGQPQHF.

As DNA, the CDR3 is TGTGCCACCAGTGAACAACTAGCGGGGGACAATGAGCAGTTCTTC. Protein: CATSEQLAGDNEQFF. J is TRBJ2-1 and V is TRBV24-1; 11 bases map to TRBD2. Germline CDR1 and CDR2: KGHDR and SFDVKD. The CDR3 covers 15 residues. V was pared by 4 bases and J by 5 bases, with 3 bases of the junction left unmatched.

The gene calls are TRBV4-3 and TRBJ2-6; D might be TRBD1 (6 bases). The CDR3 length is 17 residues. Between the trimmed V and J ends, which lost 2 bases and 1 base, there was a span of 12 bases. From germline, CDR1 is LGHNA and CDR2 YSLEER. CDR3 residues: CASSQRNTGSGANVLTF. CDR3 bases: TGCGCCAGCAGCCAACGCAATACAGGGTCTGGGGCCAACGTCCTGACTTTC.

The chain has TRBV18 and TRBJ2-1; the D is unclear. Germline V gene sequence: CDR1 KGHSH, CDR2 LQKENI. This CDR3 region has 13 residues. The V gene lost 0 bases and the J gene lost 10 bases, with 10 bases spanning the gap. CDR3 nucleotides: TGTGCCAGCTCACCACCCAGCCGAGACGAGCAGTTCTTC. Protein product: CASSPPSRDEQFF.

The CDR3 region is CAISGGIGSGTGEQFF. DNA of the CDR3: TGTGCCATCAGTGGGGGAATCGGCTCCGGGACGGGTGAGCAGTTCTTC. The chain is built from TRBV10-3 and TRBJ2-1, with D perhaps being TRBD1 or TRBD2 (5 bases each). Germline CDR1 ENHRY, CDR2 SYGVKD. V lost 4 bases to trimming and J lost 9 bases, with 22 bases between them. The CDR3 is 16 amino acids.

CDR3 region: CSVEEGPPYEQYF. The CDR3 nucleotides are TGCAGCGTTGAAGAGGGACCCCCCTACGAGCAGTACTTC. The J gene is TRBJ2-7, the V gene TRBV29-1; either TRBD1 or TRBD2 may fit D (5 bases each). CDR3 length equals 13 residues. Germline V CDR1 and CDR2: SQVTM, ANQGSEA. Trimming removed 0 bases at V and 2 bases at J, with 8 bases between.

V is TRBV10-3 and J is TRBJ2-7; possibly TRBD1 for D (5 bases). This CDR3 contains 12 residues. Germline values: CDR1 ENHRY, CDR2 SYGVKD. V lost 2 bases to trimming and J lost 6 bases, with 8 bases between them. The CDR3, as DNA: TGTGCCATCAGTGAGCAGGGTGTCGAGCAGTACTTC. Translating it yields CAISEQGVEQYF.

The CDR3 nucleotides are TGTGCCAGCAGCCGAAGCAGGGGGAACAATGAGCAGTTCTTC. Its protein product is CASSRSRGNNEQFF. V gene TRBV7-3 combines with J gene TRBJ2-1; 7 bases agree with TRBD1. CDR1 and CDR2 from the germline V gene are SGHTA and FQGTGA. There are 14 residues in the CDR3. V trimming: 5 bases; J trimming: 5 bases; junction bases outside the gene matches: 6. The full variable domain, in which reference TRBV7-3 and TRBJ2-1 provide the parts outside the CDR3, is GAGVSQTPSNKVTEKGKYVELRCDPISGHTALYWYRQSLGQGPEFLIYFQGTGAADDSGLPNDRFFAVRPEGSVSTLKIQRTERGDSAVYLCASSRSRGNNEQFFGPGTRLTVL.

The genes are TRBV20-1 and TRBJ2-7, with 8 bases aligning to TRBD1. The V gene end was trimmed by 3 bases and the J gene end by 5 bases; junction bases not matched to a gene: 12. CDR1 DFQATT and CDR2 SNEGSKA come from the germline V gene (reference sequence). CDR3 length: 15 amino acids. The CDR3 nucleotides are TGCAGTGCTAGTCTGGGCGGGACAGGTGGAGACGAGCAGTACTTC. Translating gives CSASLGGTGGDEQYF.